These T cell receptor beta chains were read from a single sample in a study of metastatic and nonmetastatic thyroid tumors. TCRdb re-clonotyped the PCR reads through MiXCR. This sample has around 29,000 clones; roughly 20% occur once, and the top ten carry about two fifths. The sequenced sample consisted of blood. The receptors stem from a female donor with papillary thyroid cancer or a benign thyroid nodule (not recorded which). Some clones in this sample may be carry-over from other donors' samples. Both conserved end residues are part of each CDR3. Each record gives: V gene, clone size, J gene, D gene, CDR3 protein, CDR3 DNA. D genes are given only for firm matches. Only part of the rows carry a size: once, few, many, or a class if the clone is expanded.

V: TRBV5-8
size: many
J: TRBJ2-1
D: .
CDR3: CASSFSVHIYNEQFF
DNA: TGTGCCAGCAGCTTCTCGGTGCATATTTACAATGAGCAGTTCTTC

V: TRBV20-1
size: many
J: TRBJ2-7
D: .
CDR3: CSARAPFSYEQYF
DNA: TGCAGTGCTAGAGCCCCCTTCTCCTACGAGCAGTACTTC

V: TRBV12-3/TRBV12-4
size: few
J: TRBJ2-1
D: .
CDR3: CASSLVGLRLRTPNEQFF
DNA: TGTGCCAGCAGTTTAGTAGGGCTTCGGCTTCGGACCCCTAATGAGCAGTTCTTC

V: TRBV12-3/TRBV12-4
size: .
J: TRBJ2-7
D: TRBD1
CDR3: CASSFSPGTVGEQYF
DNA: TGTGCCAGCAGTTTCAGCCCGGGGACAGTGGGTGAGCAGTACTTC

V: TRBV5-1
size: many
J: TRBJ1-1
D: .
CDR3: CASSLGGDRAFF
DNA: TGCGCCAGCAGCTTGGGGGGGGACCGAGCTTTCTTT

V: TRBV6-2/TRBV6-3
size: many
J: TRBJ2-3
D: TRBD2
CDR3: CASSYSSAGVTDTQYF
DNA: TGTGCCAGCAGTTACTCGTCCGCGGGGGTCACAGATACGCAGTATTTT

V: TRBV5-1
size: once
J: TRBJ2-7
D: TRBD1
CDR3: CASSLVTGSYEQYF
DNA: TGCGCCAGCAGCTTGGTGACAGGGTCGTACGAGCAGTACTTC

V: TRBV5-6
size: once
J: TRBJ2-5
D: .
CDR3: CASSYGPSYQETQYF
DNA: TGTGCCAGCAGCTACGGGCCAAGTTACCAAGAGACCCAGTACTTC

V: TRBV6-1
size: medium-sized
J: TRBJ1-2
D: .
CDR3: CASSEGGYWYGYTF
DNA: TGTGCCAGCAGTGAAGGGGGCTACTGGTATGGCTACACCTTC

V: TRBV2
size: many
J: TRBJ2-7
D: .
CDR3: CASSESQGITYEQYF
DNA: TGTGCCAGCAGTGAGTCACAGGGAATTACCTACGAGCAGTACTTC

V: TRBV2
size: .
J: TRBJ2-7
D: .
CDR3: CASRARGAYEQYF
DNA: TGTGCCAGCAGAGCCAGGGGGGCCTACGAGCAGTACTTC

V: TRBV24-1
size: few
J: TRBJ2-1
D: TRBD2
CDR3: CATSDPSGNYNEQFF
DNA: TGTGCCACCAGTGATCCAAGCGGGAACTACAATGAGCAGTTCTTC

V: TRBV19
size: few
J: TRBJ2-1
D: TRBD2
CDR3: CASSITSGRGNEQFF
DNA: TGTGCCAGTAGTATCACTAGCGGGAGAGGGAATGAGCAGTTCTTC

V: TRBV5-1
size: .
J: TRBJ1-2
D: .
CDR3: CASSLTAYGYTF
DNA: TGCGCCAGCAGCTTGACAGCCTATGGCTACACCTTC

V: TRBV6-2/TRBV6-3
size: few
J: TRBJ1-2
D: .
CDR3: CASSYSGAFNYGYTF
DNA: TGTGCCAGCAGTTACTCTGGGGCCTTTAACTATGGCTACACCTTC

V: TRBV28
size: many
J: TRBJ2-5
D: TRBD1
CDR3: CASTATGVPETQYF
DNA: TGTGCCAGCACCGCAACAGGGGTCCCAGAGACCCAGTACTTC